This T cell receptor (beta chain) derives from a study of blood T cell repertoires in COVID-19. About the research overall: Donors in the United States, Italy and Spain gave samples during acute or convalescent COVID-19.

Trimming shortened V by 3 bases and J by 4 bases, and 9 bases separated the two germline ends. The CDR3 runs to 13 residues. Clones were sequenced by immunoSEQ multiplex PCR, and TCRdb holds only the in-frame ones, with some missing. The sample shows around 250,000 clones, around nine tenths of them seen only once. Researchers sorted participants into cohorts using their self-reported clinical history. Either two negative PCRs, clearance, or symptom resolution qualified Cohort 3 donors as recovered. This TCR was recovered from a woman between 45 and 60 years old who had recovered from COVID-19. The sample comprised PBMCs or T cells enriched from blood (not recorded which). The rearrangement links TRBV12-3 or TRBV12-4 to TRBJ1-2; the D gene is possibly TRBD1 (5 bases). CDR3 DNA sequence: TGTGCCAGCAGTTTCGACAGCCTCTATGGCTACACCTTC. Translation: CASSFDSLYGYTF.